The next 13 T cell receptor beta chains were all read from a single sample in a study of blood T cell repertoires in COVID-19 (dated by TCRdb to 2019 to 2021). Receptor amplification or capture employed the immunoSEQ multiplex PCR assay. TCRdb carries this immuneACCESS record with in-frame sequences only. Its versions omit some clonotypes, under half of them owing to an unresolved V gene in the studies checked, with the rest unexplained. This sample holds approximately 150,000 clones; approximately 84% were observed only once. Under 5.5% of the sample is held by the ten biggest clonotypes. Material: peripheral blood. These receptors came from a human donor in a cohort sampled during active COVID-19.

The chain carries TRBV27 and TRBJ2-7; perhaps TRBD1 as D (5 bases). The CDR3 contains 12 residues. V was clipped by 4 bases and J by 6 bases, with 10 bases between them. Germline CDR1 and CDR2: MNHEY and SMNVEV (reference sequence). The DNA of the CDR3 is TGTGCCAGCAGTTCAACAGGTTTCGAGCAGTACTTC. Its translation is CASSSTGFEQYF.

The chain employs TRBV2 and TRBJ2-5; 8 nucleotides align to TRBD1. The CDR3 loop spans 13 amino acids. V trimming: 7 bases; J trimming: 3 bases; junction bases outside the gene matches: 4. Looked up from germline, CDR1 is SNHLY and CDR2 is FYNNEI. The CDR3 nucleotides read TGTGCCAGCATCGTGGACAGGGAAGAGACCCAGTACTTC. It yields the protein CASIVDREETQYF.

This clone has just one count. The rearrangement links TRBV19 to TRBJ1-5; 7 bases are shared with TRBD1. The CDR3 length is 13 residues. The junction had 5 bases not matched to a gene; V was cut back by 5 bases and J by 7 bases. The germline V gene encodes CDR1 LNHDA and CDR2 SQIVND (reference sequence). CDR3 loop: CASSSYRGQPQHF. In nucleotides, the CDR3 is TGTGCCAGTAGTTCCTACAGGGGCCAGCCCCAGCATTTT.

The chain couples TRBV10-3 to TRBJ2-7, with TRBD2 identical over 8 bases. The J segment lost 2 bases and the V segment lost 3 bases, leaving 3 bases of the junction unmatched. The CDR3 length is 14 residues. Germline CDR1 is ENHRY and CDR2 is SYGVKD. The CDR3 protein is CAISEGGRTYEQYV. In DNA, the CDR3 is TGTGCCATCAGTGAAGGCGGGAGGACCTACGAGCAGTACGTC.

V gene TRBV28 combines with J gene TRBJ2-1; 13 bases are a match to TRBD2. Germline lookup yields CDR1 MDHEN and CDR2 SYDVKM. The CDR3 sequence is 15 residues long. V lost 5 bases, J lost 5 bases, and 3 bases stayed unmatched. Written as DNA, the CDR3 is TGTGCCAGCAGTATGACTAGCGGGGGGAACAATGAGCAGTTCTTC. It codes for CASSMTSGGNNEQFF.

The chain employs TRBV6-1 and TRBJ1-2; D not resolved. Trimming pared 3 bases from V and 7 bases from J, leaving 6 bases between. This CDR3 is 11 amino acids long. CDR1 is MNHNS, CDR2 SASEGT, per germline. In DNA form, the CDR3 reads TGTGCCAGCAGTGATTCAGGTGGCTACACCTTC. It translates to CASSDSGGYTF.

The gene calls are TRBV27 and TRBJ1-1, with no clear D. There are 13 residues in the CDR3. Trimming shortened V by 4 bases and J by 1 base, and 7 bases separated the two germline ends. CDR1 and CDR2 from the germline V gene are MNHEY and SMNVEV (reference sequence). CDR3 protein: CASSWAGNTEAFF. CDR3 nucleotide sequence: TGTGCCAGCAGTTGGGCAGGGAACACTGAAGCTTTCTTT.

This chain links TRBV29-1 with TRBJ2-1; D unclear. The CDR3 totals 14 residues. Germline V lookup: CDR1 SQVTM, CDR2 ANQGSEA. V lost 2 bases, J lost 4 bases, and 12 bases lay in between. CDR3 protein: CSVEPVGMYNEQFF. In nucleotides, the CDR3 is TGCAGCGTTGAACCAGTGGGCATGTACAATGAGCAGTTCTTC.

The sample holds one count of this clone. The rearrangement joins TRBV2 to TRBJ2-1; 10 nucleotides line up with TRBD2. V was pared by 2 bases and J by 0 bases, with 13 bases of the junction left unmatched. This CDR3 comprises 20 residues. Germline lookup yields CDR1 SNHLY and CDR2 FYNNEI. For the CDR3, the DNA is TGTGCCAGCAGTGAAAGGTTTAGGACTAGCGGAACCAGCTCCTACAATGAGCAGTTCTTC. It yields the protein CASSERFRTSGTSSYNEQFF.

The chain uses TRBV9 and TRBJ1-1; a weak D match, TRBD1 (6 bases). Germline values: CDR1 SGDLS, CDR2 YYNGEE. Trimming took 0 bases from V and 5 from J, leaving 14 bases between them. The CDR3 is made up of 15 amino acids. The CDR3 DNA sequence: TGTGCCAGCAGCGTAGGTGCGGGGGCGAAGACTGAAGCTTTCTTT. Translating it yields CASSVGAGAKTEAFF.

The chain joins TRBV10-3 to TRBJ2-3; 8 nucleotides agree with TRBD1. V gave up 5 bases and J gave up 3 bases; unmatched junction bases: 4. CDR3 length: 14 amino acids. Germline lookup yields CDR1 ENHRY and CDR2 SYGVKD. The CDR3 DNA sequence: TGTGCCATCAGTTCGACAGGGGTGACAGATACGCAGTATTTT. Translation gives CAISSTGVTDTQYF.

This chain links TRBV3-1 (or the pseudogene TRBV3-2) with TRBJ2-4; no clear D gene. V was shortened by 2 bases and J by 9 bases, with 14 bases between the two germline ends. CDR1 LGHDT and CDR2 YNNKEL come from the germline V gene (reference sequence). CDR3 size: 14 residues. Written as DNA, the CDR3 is TGTGCCAGCAGCCAAACTACCCGCAATCTCATTCAGTACTTC. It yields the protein CASSQTTRNLIQYF.

This CDR3 is CATSREAGRDTQYF. The CDR3 region has the DNA TGTGCCACCAGCAGAGAGGCAGGGCGAGATACGCAGTATTTT. The gene calls are TRBV15 and TRBJ2-3, with TRBD1 as a possible D gene (5 bases). V lost 0 bases and J 5 bases, leaving 9 bases between the germline ends. Germline V lookup: CDR1 LNHNV, CDR2 YYDKDF (reference sequence). The CDR3 is 14 residues long.